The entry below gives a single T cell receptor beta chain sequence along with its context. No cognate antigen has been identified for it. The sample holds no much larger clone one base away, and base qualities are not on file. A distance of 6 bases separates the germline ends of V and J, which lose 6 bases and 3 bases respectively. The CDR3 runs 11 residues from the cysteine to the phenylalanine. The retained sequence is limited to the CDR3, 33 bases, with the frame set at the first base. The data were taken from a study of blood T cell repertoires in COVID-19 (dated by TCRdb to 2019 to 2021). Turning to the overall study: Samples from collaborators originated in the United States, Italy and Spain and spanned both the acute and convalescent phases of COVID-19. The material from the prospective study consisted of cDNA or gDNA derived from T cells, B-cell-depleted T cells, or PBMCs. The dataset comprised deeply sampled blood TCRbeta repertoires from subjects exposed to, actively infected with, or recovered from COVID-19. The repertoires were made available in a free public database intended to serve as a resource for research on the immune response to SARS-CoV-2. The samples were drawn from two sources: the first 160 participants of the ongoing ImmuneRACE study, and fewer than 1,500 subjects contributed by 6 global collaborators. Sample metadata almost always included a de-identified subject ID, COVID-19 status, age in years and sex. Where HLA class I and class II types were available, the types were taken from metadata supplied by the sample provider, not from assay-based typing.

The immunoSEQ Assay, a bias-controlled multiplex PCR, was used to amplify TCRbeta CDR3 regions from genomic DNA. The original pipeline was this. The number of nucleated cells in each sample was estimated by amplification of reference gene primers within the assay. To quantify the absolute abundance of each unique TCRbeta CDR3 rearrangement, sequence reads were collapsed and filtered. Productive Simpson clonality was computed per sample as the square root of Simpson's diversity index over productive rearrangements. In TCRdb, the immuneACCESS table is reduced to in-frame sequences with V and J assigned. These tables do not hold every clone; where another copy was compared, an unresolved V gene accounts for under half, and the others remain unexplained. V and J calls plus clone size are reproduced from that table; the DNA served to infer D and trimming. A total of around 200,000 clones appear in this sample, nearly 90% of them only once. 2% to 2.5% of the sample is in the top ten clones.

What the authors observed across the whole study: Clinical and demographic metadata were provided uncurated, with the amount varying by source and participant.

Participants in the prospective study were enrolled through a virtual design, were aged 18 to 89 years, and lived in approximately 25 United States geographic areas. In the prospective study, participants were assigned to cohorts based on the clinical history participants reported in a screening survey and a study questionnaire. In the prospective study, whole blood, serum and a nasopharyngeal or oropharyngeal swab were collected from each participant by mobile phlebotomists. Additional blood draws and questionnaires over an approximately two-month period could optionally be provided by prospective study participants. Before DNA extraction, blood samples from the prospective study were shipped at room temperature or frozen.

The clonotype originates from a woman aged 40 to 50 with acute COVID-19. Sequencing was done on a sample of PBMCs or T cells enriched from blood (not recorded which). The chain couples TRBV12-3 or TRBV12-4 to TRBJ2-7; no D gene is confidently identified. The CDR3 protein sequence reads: CASSHSYEQYF. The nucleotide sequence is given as TGTGCCAGCAGCCACAGCTACGAGCAGTACTTC.